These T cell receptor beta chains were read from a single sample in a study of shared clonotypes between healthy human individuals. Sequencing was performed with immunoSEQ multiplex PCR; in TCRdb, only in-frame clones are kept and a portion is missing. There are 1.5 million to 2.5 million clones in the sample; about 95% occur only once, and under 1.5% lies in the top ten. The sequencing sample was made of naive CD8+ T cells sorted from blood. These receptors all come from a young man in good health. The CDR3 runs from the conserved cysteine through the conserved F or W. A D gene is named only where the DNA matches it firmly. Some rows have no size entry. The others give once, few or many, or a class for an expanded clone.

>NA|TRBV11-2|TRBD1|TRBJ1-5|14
CASSLGQGPWPQHF
TGTGCCAGCAGCCTGGGACAGGGGCCGTGGCCCCAGCATTTT
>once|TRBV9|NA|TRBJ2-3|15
CASSVGGLVADTQYF
TGTGCCAGCAGCGTGGGGGGACTCGTCGCAGATACGCAGTATTTT
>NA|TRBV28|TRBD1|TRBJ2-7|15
CASSSYRGAPSEQYF
TGTGCCAGCAGTTCTTACAGGGGCGCACCCTCCGAGCAGTACTTC
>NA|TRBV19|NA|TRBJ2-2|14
CASTSRGGTGELFF
TGTGCCAGTACCTCCCGGGGCGGGACCGGGGAGCTGTTTTTT
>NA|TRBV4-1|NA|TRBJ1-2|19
CASSQYPPSGTTLSDGYTF
TGCGCCAGCAGCCAATACCCTCCAAGCGGGACGACCCTCAGCGATGGCTACACCTTC
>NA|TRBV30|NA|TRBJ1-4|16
CAWSVRAGVTNEKLFF
TGTGCCTGGAGTGTAAGGGCAGGGGTTACTAATGAAAAACTGTTTTTT
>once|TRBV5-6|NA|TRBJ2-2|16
CASSGGLWRLDGELFF
TGTGCCAGCAGCGGCGGATTATGGAGGTTGGACGGGGAGCTGTTTTTT
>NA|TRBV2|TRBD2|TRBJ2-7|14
CASAGLAEPYEQYF
TGTGCCAGCGCTGGACTAGCGGAGCCCTACGAGCAGTACTTC
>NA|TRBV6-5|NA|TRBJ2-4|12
CASSYPDSRWFF
TGTGCCAGCAGTTACCCAGACAGTCGATGGTTCTTC
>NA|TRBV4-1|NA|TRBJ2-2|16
CASSQAILASAGELFF
TGCGCCAGCAGCCAAGCCATATTAGCCTCAGCCGGGGAGCTGTTTTTT
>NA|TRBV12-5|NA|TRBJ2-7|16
CASGLVVALGSYEQYF
TGTGCTAGTGGTTTGGTCGTGGCTTTGGGCTCCTACGAGCAGTACTTC
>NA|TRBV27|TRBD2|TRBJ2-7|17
CASSLTASGRAGFEQYF
TGTGCCAGCAGCCTCACTGCTAGCGGGAGGGCCGGATTCGAGCAGTACTTC
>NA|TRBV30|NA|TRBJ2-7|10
CAGWGNEQYF
TGTGCGGGGTGGGGGAACGAGCAGTACTTC
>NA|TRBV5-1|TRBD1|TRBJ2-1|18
CASSLARGPSLSYNEQFF
TGCGCCAGCAGCTTGGCCAGGGGGCCAAGCCTCTCCTACAATGAGCAGTTCTTC
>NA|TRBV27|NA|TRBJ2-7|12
CASSFPGDEQYF
TGTGCCAGCAGTTTTCCGGGCGACGAGCAGTACTTC
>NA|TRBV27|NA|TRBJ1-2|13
CASSHTGTYGYTF
TGTGCCAGCAGTCATACAGGGACTTATGGCTACACCTTC
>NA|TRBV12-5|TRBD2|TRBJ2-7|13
CASAPGTTYEQYF
TGTGCTAGTGCCCCAGGGACTACCTACGAGCAGTACTTC
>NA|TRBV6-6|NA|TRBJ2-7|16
CASMGLSEESVYEQYF
TGTGCCAGCATGGGTCTCTCGGAAGAGTCTGTGTACGAGCAGTACTTC
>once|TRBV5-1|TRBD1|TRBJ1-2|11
CASSTGDGYTF
TGCGCCAGCAGTACAGGGGATGGCTACACCTTC
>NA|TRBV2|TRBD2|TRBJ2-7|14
CASLSGDEVPEQYF
TGTGCCAGCCTTAGCGGGGACGAGGTGCCCGAGCAGTACTTC
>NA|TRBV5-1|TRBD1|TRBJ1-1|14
CASSLTQGAAEAFF
TGCGCCAGCAGCTTGACACAGGGGGCAGCTGAAGCTTTCTTT
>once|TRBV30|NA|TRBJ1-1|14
CAWTQGPGGTEAFF
TGTGCCTGGACCCAGGGCCCCGGGGGGACTGAAGCTTTCTTT
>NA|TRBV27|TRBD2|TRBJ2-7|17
CASSLAGGTSGSYEQYF
TGTGCCAGCAGTTTAGCGGGGGGGACTAGCGGTTCCTACGAGCAGTACTTC
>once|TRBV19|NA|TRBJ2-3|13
CASSMSGGDTQYF
TGTGCCAGTAGTATGTCTGGTGGGGATACGCAGTATTTT
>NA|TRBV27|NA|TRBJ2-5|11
CAAGLGETQYF
TGTGCCGCGGGGTTGGGAGAGACCCAGTACTTC
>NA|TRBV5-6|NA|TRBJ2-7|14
CASSLGGADYEQYF
TGTGCCAGCAGCTTGGGAGGGGCAGACTACGAGCAGTACTTC
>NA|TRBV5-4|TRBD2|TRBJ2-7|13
CAAESSGNYEQYF
TGTGCCGCCGAGTCCAGCGGGAACTACGAGCAGTACTTC
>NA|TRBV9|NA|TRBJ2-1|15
CASSVSGVPYNEQFF
TGTGCCAGCAGCGTATCAGGGGTTCCTTACAATGAGCAGTTCTTC
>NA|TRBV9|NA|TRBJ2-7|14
CASSLGQSAYEQYF
TGTGCCAGCAGCCTAGGACAGAGTGCCTACGAGCAGTACTTC
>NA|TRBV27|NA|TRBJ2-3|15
CASSLRLAISDTQYF
TGTGCCAGCAGTTTAAGGCTAGCGATCTCAGATACGCAGTATTTT
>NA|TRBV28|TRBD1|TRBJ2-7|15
CASTSSGTGAYEQYF
TGTGCCAGCACCTCCTCAGGGACAGGGGCCTACGAGCAGTACTTC
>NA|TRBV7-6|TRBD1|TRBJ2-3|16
CASSPPRDREADTQYF
TGTGCCAGCAGCCCGCCCCGGGACAGGGAGGCAGATACGCAGTATTTT
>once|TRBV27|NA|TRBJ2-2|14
CASSLGTVTGELFF
TGTGCCAGCAGTCTCGGGACGGTCACCGGGGAGCTGTTTTTT
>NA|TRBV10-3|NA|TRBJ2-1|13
CAISADSYNEQFF
TGTGCCATCAGTGCGGACAGCTACAATGAGCAGTTCTTC
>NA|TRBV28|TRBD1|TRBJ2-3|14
CASSLLQGSDTQYF
TGTGCCAGCAGTTTGTTACAGGGGTCAGATACGCAGTATTTT
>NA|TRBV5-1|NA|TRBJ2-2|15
CASSLARQDPGELFF
TGCGCCAGCAGCTTGGCCAGGCAGGACCCCGGGGAGCTGTTTTTT
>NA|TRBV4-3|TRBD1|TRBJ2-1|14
CASSMMTGGNEQFF
TGCGCCAGCAGTATGATGACAGGGGGCAATGAGCAGTTCTTC
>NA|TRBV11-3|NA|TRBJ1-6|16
CASSPPRVRDNSPLHF
TGTGCCAGCAGCCCGCCCCGGGTTCGCGATAATTCACCCCTCCACTTT
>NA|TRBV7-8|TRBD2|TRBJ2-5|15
CASSLASGAQETQYF
TGTGCCAGCAGCTTGGCTAGCGGCGCCCAAGAGACCCAGTACTTC
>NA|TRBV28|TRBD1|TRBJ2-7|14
CASSLTGGTYEQYF
TGTGCCAGCAGTTTGACAGGGGGGACCTACGAGCAGTACTTC
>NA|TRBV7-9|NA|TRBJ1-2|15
CASSLDYRELYGYTF
TGTGCCAGCAGCTTAGATTATCGGGAACTCTATGGCTACACCTTC
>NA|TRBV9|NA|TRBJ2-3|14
CASSVDREGNTQYF
TGTGCCAGCAGCGTAGACAGGGAGGGGAATACGCAGTATTTT
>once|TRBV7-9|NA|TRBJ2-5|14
CASSLKGGRETQYF
TGTGCCAGCAGCTTAAAGGGGGGCCGAGAGACCCAGTACTTC
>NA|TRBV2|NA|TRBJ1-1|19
CASSECQPYELCRYTEAFF
TGTGCCAGCAGTGAATGCCAGCCCTACGAACTATGCAGGTACACTGAAGCTTTCTTT
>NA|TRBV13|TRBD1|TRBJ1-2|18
CASSLGPRQGVGNYGYTF
TGTGCCAGCAGCTTAGGCCCCCGACAGGGGGTCGGGAACTATGGCTACACCTTC
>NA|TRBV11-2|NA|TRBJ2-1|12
CASSDDGDEQFF
TGTGCCAGCAGCGATGACGGGGATGAGCAGTTCTTC
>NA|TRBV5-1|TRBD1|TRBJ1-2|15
CASSHADRINYGYTF
TGCGCCAGCAGCCATGCGGACAGGATTAACTATGGCTACACCTTC
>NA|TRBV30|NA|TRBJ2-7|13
CAWSVIRSYEQYF
TGTGCCTGGAGTGTAATCAGGTCCTACGAGCAGTACTTC
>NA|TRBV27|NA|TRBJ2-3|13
CASSLARGDTQYF
TGTGCCAGCAGTTTAGCCAGGGGAGATACGCAGTATTTT
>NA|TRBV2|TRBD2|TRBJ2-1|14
CASSRTSGYNEQFF
TGTGCCAGCAGTCGGACTAGCGGGTACAATGAGCAGTTCTTC
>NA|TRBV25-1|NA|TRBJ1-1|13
CASSESGWTEAFF
TGTGCCAGCAGTGAATCCGGGTGGACTGAAGCTTTCTTT
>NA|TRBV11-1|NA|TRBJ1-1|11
CASSPNTEAFF
TGTGCCAGCAGCCCGAACACTGAAGCTTTCTTT
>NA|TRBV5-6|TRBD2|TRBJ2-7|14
CASSWGLAGNEQYF
TGTGCCAGCAGCTGGGGACTAGCGGGAAACGAGCAGTACTTC
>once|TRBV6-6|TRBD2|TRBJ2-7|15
CASSPLEGGPYEQYF
TGTGCCAGCAGCCCCCTGGAGGGAGGGCCCTACGAGCAGTACTTC
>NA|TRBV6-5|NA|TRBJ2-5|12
CASSSLGETQYF
TGTGCCAGCAGTTCGCTGGGAGAGACCCAGTACTTC
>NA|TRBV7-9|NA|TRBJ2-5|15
CASSLAGGWQETQYF
TGTGCCAGCAGCTTAGCGGGGGGTTGGCAAGAGACCCAGTACTTC
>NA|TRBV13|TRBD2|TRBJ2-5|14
CASRRVAGGETQYF
TGTGCCAGCAGACGTGTGGCGGGGGGAGAGACCCAGTACTTC
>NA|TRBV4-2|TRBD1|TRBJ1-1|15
CASSQDLAGGTEAFF
TGTGCCAGCAGCCAAGATCTCGCAGGGGGCACTGAAGCTTTCTTT
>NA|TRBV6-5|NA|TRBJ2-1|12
CASSHLDNEQFF
TGTGCCAGCAGTCACCTAGACAATGAGCAGTTCTTC
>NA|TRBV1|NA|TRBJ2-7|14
CTSSRAWGAYEQYF
TGCACCAGCAGCCGGGCCTGGGGGGCGTACGAGCAGTACTTC